The next 26 T cell receptor beta chains were all read from a single sample in a study of T cell repertoires in ileal Crohn's disease. TCRdb's table, derived via immunoSEQ multiplex PCR, lists solely in-frame clones and lacks some. The profile shows more than 8,500 clones, 65% to 80% of them singletons. The time point was: neoterminal ileum biopsy at postoperative endoscopy, about 6 months after surgery. Sequencing was carried out using ileal tissue. Receptors originate from an adult with Crohn's disease.

This clone turned up a few times. The CDR3, as DNA: TGTGCCAGCAGCTTAACCCGGGAAAACCAAGAGACCCAGTACTTC. Amino acid sequence: CASSLTRENQETQYF. The genes are TRBV7-2 and TRBJ2-5; D might be TRBD2 (5 bases). The CDR3 is 15 residues long. CDR1 and CDR2 from the germline V gene are SGHTA and FQGNSA. Trimming cost V 2 bases and J 0 bases, with 10 bases left between them.

J is TRBJ2-2 and V is TRBV7-3, with 8 bases fitting TRBD1. Germline lookup yields CDR1 SGHTA and CDR2 FQGTGA. V gave up 4 bases and J gave up 4 bases; unmatched junction bases: 2. This CDR3 region has 14 residues. DNA for the CDR3: TGTGCCAGCAGCTCCGGACAGGGCACCGGGGAGCTGTTTTTT. Amino acid sequence: CASSSGQGTGELFF.

The V and J genes are TRBV5-1 and TRBJ1-1; 9 bases fit TRBD1. This CDR3 has 15 amino acids. V shed 4 bases and J 4 bases; nucleotides not matched to a gene: 8. CDR1 and CDR2 from the germline V gene are SGHRS and YFSETQ. CDR3 nucleotides: TGCGCCAGCAGCCAGGGACAGGGCGGGGTCACTGAAGCTTTCTTT. Protein product: CASSQGQGGVTEAFF.

The chain links TRBV7-8 to TRBJ2-7; tentative D call: TRBD1 (8 bases). V was cut by 4 bases and J by 2 bases, with 18 bases left in between. The CDR3 has 16 residues. Germline V CDR1 and CDR2: SGHVS, FQNEAQ. The CDR3 loop is CASSWLSGTGAYEQYF. CDR3 DNA sequence: TGTGCCAGCAGCTGGCTCAGCGGGACAGGAGCCTACGAGCAGTACTTC. Full variable domain (remainder filled in from reference TRBV7-8 and TRBJ2-7): GAGVSQSPRYKVAKRGQDVALRCDPISGHVSLFWYQQALGQGPEFLTYFQNEAQLDKSGLPSDRFFAERPEGSVSTLKIQRTQQEDSAVYLCASSWLSGTGAYEQYFGPGTRLTVT.

The gene calls are TRBV4-1 and TRBJ2-1; the match to TRBD1 covers 10 bases. This CDR3 contains 15 residues. Looked up from germline, CDR1 is MGHRA and CDR2 is YSYEKL. The V gene end was trimmed by 2 bases and the J gene end by 7 bases; junction bases not matched to a gene: 5. The CDR3 here is CASSQWDRGKNEQFF. As DNA, the CDR3 is TGCGCCAGCAGCCAATGGGACAGGGGAAAAAATGAGCAGTTCTTC.

The rearrangement uses TRBV11-3 and TRBJ1-4; the D is unclear. Trimming took off 5 bases at V and 4 bases at J, with 8 bases between the two ends. Germline V gives CDR1 SGHNT, CDR2 YENEEA. CDR3 length: 13 amino acids. The CDR3 DNA reads as TGTGCCAGCAGCCCTCGGGGTAATGAAAAACTGTTTTTT. It translates to CASSPRGNEKLFF.

The chain carries TRBV19 and TRBJ1-5, with D possibly being TRBD1 (5 bases). The V end lost 11 bases, the J end lost 4 bases, and 15 bases lay between the germline ends. Germline V gives CDR1 LNHDA, CDR2 SQIVND (reference sequence). The CDR3 runs 13 residues. Written as DNA, the CDR3 is TGTGCCGGCGCTGACAGTTATAATCAGCCCCAGCATTTT. This sequence encodes CAGADSYNQPQHF. Variable domain in full (rest from reference TRBV19 and TRBJ1-5): DGGITQSPKYLFRKEGQNVTLSCEQNLNHDAMYWYRQDPGQGLRLIYYSQIVNDFQKGDIAEGYSVSREKKESFPLTVTSAQKNPTAFYLCAGADSYNQPQHFGDGTRLSIL.

This clone was detected only a few times. The CDR3, as DNA: TGCGCCAGCAGGGAGGGGATAGCGGGAGACTCAGATACGCAGTATTTT. Its translation: CASREGIAGDSDTQYF. The V gene is TRBV5-1, the J gene TRBJ2-3; 9 nucleotides align to TRBD2. Germline CDR1 SGHRS, CDR2 YFSETQ. J lost 4 bases, V lost 5 bases, and 11 bases had no gene match. The CDR3 is 16 amino acids.

The rearrangement uses TRBV5-6 and TRBJ2-5, with D maybe TRBD1 (5 bases). Per the germline V gene, CDR1 is SGHDT and CDR2 is YYEEEE. The V end lost 2 bases, the J end lost 5 bases, and 10 bases lay between the germline ends. This CDR3 contains 13 residues. CDR3 nucleotide sequence: TGTGCCAGCAGCTTTGGGGCCGCGGAGACCCAGTACTTC. Residues: CASSFGAAETQYF.

The chain is built from TRBV10-2 and TRBJ1-6; D is undetermined. Germline values: CDR1 WSHSY, CDR2 SAAADI. The length of the CDR3 is 13 residues. Between the trimmed V and J ends, which lost 2 bases and 14 bases, there was a span of 13 bases. The DNA for the CDR3 is TGCGCCAGCAGTGAGGGCCAGGCTATATCCCTCCACTTT. The encoded protein is CASSEGQAISLHF.

The chain combines TRBV25-1 with TRBJ2-5; 8 bases are shared with TRBD2. This CDR3 has 12 residues. The germline V gene encodes CDR1 MGHDK and CDR2 SYGVNS. V shed 6 bases, J shed 5 bases, and the junction held 2 bases outside the gene matches. This CDR3 reads CASSRGGETQYF. CDR3 nucleotides: TGTGCCAGCAGCCGGGGGGGGGAGACCCAGTACTTC.

The rearrangement uses TRBV25-1 and TRBJ2-7; 11 nucleotides match TRBD2. CDR3 length: 16 residues. The germline V gene has CDR1 MGHDK and CDR2 SYGVNS. Trimming cost V 1 base and J 2 bases; bases outside gene matches: 4. The CDR3 DNA sequence: TGTGCCAGCAGTGAATGGACTAGCGGGCCGACCTACGAGCAGTACTTC. Its translation: CASSEWTSGPTYEQYF.

J is TRBJ2-7 and V is TRBV10-3; D is undetermined. This CDR3 comprises 16 residues. V was shortened by 3 bases and J by 0 bases, with 15 bases between the two germline ends. The V gene's germline CDR1 is ENHRY and CDR2 SYGVKD. The CDR3 region is CAISDHPHSSSYEQYF. In DNA form, the CDR3 reads TGTGCCATCAGTGACCATCCCCATTCGAGCTCCTACGAGCAGTACTTC.

V and J are TRBV5-4 and TRBJ2-3; TRBD1 matches 8 bases. This CDR3 region has 16 residues. V shed 4 bases and J 1 base; nucleotides not matched to a gene: 8. CDR1 SGHNT and CDR2 YYREEE come from the germline V gene (reference sequence). CDR3 DNA: TGTGCCAGCAGCACTAGGACAGGGACGGGCACAGATACGCAGTATTTT. Protein: CASSTRTGTGTDTQYF. The whole variable domain, filled in from reference TRBV5-4 and TRBJ2-3, reads ETGVTQSPTHLIKTRGQQVTLRCSSQSGHNTVSWYQQALGQGPQFIFQYYREEENGRGNFPPRFSGLQFPNYSSELNVNALELDDSALYLCASSTRTGTGTDTQYFGPGTRLTVL.

The rearrangement joins TRBV29-1 to TRBJ2-3, with 10 bases fitting TRBD2. Germline V gene sequence: CDR1 SQVTM, CDR2 ANQGSEA. The trim removed 6 bases at V and 2 bases at J, leaving 8 bases unmatched. The CDR3 length is 15 residues. The CDR3 is CSVLPSGRTTDTQYF. CDR3 nucleotide sequence: TGCAGCGTGCTTCCTAGCGGGAGAACCACAGATACGCAGTATTTT.

V gene TRBV2 combines with J gene TRBJ2-1; TRBD2 matches at 15 bases. Germline loops: CDR1 SNHLY, CDR2 FYNNEI. V lost 6 bases and J lost 0; bases outside the gene matches: 6. The CDR3 has 18 residues. The CDR3 region is CASRGTSGRSSSYNEQFF. DNA of the CDR3: TGTGCCAGCAGGGGGACTAGCGGGAGGTCTAGCTCCTACAATGAGCAGTTCTTC.

The chain combines TRBV5-4 with TRBJ2-1, with D perhaps TRBD2 (5 bases). V gave up 0 bases and J gave up 10 bases, with 8 bases separating them. Germline CDR1 reads SGHNT; CDR2 reads YYREEE (reference sequence). The CDR3 totals 12 residues. Written as DNA, the CDR3 is TGTGCCAGCAGCTTGGGACGACTAGAGCAGTTCTTC. Translating gives CASSLGRLEQFF.

V is TRBV6-5 and J is TRBJ1-1; tentative D call: TRBD1 (5 bases). Germline values: CDR1 MNHEY, CDR2 SVGAGI. The CDR3 is 15 amino acids. V lost 6 bases and J lost 4, with 18 bases in between. The CDR3 bases are TGTGCCAGCAGCCGCTTGGCAGGGTTGTTCACTGAAGCTTTCTTT. Its protein product is CASSRLAGLFTEAFF.

V is TRBV19 and J is TRBJ2-5, with a weak D call TRBD1 (5 bases). With 6 bases removed from V and 5 bases from J, the gap between germline ends came to 13 bases. Germline V lookup: CDR1 LNHDA, CDR2 SQIVND (reference sequence). The CDR3 spans 13 residues. CDR3 nucleotides: TGTGCCAGTAGGCCACAGGTCGGGGAGACCCAGTACTTC. Encoded protein: CASRPQVGETQYF.

This clone has more than one count but fewer than ten. This rearrangement joins TRBV5-1 to TRBJ1-1, with D possibly being TRBD1 (6 bases). The CDR3 loop spans 16 amino acids. Trimming left V 4 bases short and J 1 base short, with 17 bases between. Germline V gene data show CDR1 as SGHRS and CDR2 as YFSETQ. CDR3 nucleotides: TGCGCCAGCAGCCCCGGCGGGGGCAGACAGAACACTGAAGCTTTCTTT. Encoded protein: CASSPGGGRQNTEAFF.

This CDR3 reads CASSFGGVGGYTF. CDR3 in DNA: TGTGCCAGCAGCTTCGGGGGGGTTGGTGGCTACACCTTC. This chain connects TRBV5-4 to TRBJ1-2; TRBD1 might be the D (5 bases). Germline CDR1 is SGHNT and CDR2 is YYREEE (reference sequence). The CDR3 has 13 amino acids. V lost 2 bases, J lost 7 bases, and 12 bases lay in between.

This clone was seen only once. The chain combines TRBV5-1 with TRBJ2-1; D is ambiguous. Germline V CDR1 and CDR2: SGHRS, YFSETQ. This CDR3 has 13 residues. V was clipped by 0 bases and J by 10 bases, with 11 bases between them. The CDR3 DNA sequence: TGCGCCAGCAGCTTGGATCGCGTCTCCGAGCAGTTCTTC. Translation: CASSLDRVSEQFF.

This clone has only one observation. The chain has TRBV5-1 and TRBJ2-3; 7 nucleotides match TRBD1. The trim removed 0 bases at V and 6 bases at J, leaving 1 base unmatched. CDR3 length equals 13 residues. Germline lookup yields CDR1 SGHRS and CDR2 YFSETQ. CDR3 residues: CASSLDRGDTQYF. CDR3 nucleotide sequence: TGCGCCAGCAGCTTGGACAGGGGCGATACGCAGTATTTT.

The chain carries TRBV7-2 and TRBJ1-2, with a weak D call TRBD1 (6 bases). Germline CDR1 SGHTA, CDR2 FQGNSA. The V end was cut by 5 bases, the J end by 3 bases, with 13 bases between. CDR3 length: 14 amino acids. The CDR3 loop is CASSIQGQYYGYTF. The CDR3 nucleotides are TGTGCCAGCAGCATACAAGGACAGTACTATGGCTACACCTTC.

The chain has TRBV30 and TRBJ2-7; D possibly corresponds to TRBD2 (6 bases). Germline assignment: CDR1 GTSNPN and CDR2 SVGIG (reference sequence). The V end lost 5 bases, the J end lost 3 bases, and 23 bases lay between the germline ends. This CDR3 is built from 16 residues. The CDR3 loop is CAWRWFDKGLIYEQYF. The CDR3 nucleotides are TGTGCCTGGCGATGGTTCGACAAGGGACTCATCTACGAGCAGTACTTC.

This clone appeared once. The chain combines TRBV10-1 with TRBJ2-7, with D perhaps matching TRBD1 (5 bases). CDR1 WNHNN and CDR2 SYGVQD come from the germline V gene (reference sequence). The ends were cut back, 3 bases at V and 3 bases at J, with 21 bases in the middle. The CDR3 spans 17 residues. The CDR3 region is CASSDIGAGTLSYEQYF. The CDR3 DNA reads TGCGCCAGCAGTGATATAGGGGCAGGCACCCTGAGCTACGAGCAGTACTTC.